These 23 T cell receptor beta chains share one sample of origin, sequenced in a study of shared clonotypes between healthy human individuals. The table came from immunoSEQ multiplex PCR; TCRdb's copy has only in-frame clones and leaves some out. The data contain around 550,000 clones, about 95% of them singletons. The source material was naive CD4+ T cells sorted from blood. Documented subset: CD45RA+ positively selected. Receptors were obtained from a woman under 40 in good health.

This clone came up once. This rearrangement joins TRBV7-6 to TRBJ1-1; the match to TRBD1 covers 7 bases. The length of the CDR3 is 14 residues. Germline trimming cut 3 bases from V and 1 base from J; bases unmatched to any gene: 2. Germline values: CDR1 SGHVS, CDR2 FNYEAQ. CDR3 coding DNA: TGTGCCAGCAGCTTGGGACAGAAGAACACTGAAGCTTTCTTT. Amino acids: CASSLGQKNTEAFF.

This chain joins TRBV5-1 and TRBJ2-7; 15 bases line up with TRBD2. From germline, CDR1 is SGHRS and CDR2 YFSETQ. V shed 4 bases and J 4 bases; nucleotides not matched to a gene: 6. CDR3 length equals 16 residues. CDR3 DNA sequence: TGCGCCAGCAGCCTAACTGGGACTAGCGGGAGGTACGAGCAGTACTTC. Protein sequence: CASSLTGTSGRYEQYF.

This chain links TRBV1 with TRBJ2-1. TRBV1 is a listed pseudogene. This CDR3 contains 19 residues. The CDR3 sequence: CTSSQVRLGSARSYNEQFF. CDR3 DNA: TGCACCAGCAGCCAAGTCCGGCTTGGATCTGCACGCTCCTACAATGAGCAGTTCTTC.

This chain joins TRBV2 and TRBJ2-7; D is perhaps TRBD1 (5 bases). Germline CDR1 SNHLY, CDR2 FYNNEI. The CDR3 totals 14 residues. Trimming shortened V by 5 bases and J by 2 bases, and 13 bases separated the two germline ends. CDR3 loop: CASSQDWGAYEQYF. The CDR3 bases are TGTGCCAGCAGTCAAGACTGGGGCGCCTACGAGCAGTACTTC.

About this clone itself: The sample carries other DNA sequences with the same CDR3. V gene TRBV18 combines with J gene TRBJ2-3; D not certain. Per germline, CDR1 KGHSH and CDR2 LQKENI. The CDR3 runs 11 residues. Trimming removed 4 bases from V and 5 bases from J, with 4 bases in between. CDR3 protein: CASSRGDTQYF. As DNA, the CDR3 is TGTGCCAGCTCACGCGGAGATACGCAGTATTTT.

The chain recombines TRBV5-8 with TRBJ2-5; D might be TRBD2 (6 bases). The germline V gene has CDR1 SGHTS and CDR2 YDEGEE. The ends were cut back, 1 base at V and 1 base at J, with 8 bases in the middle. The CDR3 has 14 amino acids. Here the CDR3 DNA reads TGTGCCAGCAGCTTGACTAGCACCCAAGAGACCCAGTACTTC. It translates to CASSLTSTQETQYF.

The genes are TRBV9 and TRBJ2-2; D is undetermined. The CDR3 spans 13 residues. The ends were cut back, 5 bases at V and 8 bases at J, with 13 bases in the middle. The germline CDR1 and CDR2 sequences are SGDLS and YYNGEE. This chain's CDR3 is CASRQSGSGELFF. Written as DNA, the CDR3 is TGTGCCAGCAGACAGTCGGGCTCGGGGGAGCTGTTTTTT.

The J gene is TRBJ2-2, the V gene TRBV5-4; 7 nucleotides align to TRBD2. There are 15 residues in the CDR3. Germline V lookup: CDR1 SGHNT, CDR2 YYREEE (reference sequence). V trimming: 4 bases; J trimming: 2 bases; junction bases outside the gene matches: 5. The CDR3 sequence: CASSLGLGNTGELFF. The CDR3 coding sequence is TGTGCCAGCAGCCTAGGACTAGGCAACACCGGGGAGCTGTTTTTT. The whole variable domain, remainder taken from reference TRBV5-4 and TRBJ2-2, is ETGVTQSPTHLIKTRGQQVTLRCSSQSGHNTVSWYQQALGQGPQFIFQYYREEENGRGNFPPRFSGLQFPNYSSELNVNALELDDSALYLCASSLGLGNTGELFFGEGSRLTVL.

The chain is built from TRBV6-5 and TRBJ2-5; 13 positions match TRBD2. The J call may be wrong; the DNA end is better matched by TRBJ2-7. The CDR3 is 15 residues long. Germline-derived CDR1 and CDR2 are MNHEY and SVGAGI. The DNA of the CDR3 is TGTGCCAGCAGTCCACCGGGACTAGCGGGACTCGAGCAGTACTTC. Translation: CASSPPGLAGLEQYF.

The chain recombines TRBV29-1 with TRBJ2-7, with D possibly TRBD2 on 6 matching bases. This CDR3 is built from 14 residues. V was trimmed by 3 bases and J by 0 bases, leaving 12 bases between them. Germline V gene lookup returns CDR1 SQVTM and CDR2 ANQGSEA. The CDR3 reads CSVEASDTSYEQYF. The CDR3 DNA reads TGCAGCGTTGAGGCTAGCGATACCTCCTACGAGCAGTACTTC.

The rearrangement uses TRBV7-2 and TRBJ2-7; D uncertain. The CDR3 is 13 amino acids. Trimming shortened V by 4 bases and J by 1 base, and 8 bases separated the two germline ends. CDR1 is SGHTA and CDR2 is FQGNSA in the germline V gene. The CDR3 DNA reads TGTGCCAGCAGCTATGTAAGGTCCTACGAGCAGTACTTC. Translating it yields CASSYVRSYEQYF. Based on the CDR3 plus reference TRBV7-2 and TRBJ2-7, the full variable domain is GAGVSQSPSNKVTEKGKDVELRCDPISGHTALYWYRQSLGQGLEFLIYFQGNSAPDKSGLPSDRFSAERTGGSVSTLTIQRTQQEDSAVYLCASSYVRSYEQYFGPGTRLTVT.

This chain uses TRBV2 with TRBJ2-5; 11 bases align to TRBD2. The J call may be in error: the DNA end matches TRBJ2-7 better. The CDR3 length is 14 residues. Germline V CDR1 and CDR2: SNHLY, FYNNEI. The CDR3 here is CASSTSGSSYEQYF. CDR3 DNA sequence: TGTGCCAGCAGTACTAGCGGGAGCTCCTACGAGCAGTACTTC.

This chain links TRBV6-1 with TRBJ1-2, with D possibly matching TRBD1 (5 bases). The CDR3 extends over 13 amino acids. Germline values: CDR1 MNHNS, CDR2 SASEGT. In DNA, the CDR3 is TGTGCTCTTCGCTGGGACGGACACTATGGCTACACCTTC. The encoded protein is CALRWDGHYGYTF.

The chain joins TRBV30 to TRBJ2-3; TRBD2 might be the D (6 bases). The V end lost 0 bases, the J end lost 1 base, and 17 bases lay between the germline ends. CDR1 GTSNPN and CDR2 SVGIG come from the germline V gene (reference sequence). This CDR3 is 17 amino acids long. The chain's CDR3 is CAWSVRYGRRGTDTQYF. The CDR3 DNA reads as TGTGCCTGGAGTGTACGTTACGGGAGACGAGGCACAGATACGCAGTATTTT.

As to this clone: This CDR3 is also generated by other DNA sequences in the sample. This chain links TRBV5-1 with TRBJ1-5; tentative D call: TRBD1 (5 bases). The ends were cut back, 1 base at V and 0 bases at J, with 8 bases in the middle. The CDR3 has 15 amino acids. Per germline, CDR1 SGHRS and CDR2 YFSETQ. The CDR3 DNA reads TGCGCCAGCAGCTTGTGGGGGGATAGCAATCAGCCCCAGCATTTT. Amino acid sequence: CASSLWGDSNQPQHF.

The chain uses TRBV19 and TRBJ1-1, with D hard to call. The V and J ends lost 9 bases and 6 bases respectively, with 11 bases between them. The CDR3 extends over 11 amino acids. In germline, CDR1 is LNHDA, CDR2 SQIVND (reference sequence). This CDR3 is CASVSRAEAFF. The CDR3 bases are TGTGCCAGCGTCTCAAGGGCTGAAGCTTTCTTT.

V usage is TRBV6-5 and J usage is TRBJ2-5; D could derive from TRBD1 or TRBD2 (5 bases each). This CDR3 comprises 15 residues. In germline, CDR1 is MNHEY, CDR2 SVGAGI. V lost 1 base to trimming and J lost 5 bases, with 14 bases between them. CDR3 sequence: CASSYWGRRGETQYF. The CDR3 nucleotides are TGTGCCAGCAGTTACTGGGGCAGAAGAGGGGAGACCCAGTACTTC.

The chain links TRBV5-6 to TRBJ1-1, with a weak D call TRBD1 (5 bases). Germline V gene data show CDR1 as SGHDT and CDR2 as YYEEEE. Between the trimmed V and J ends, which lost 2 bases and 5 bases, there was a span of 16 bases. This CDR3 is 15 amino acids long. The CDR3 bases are TGTGCCAGCAGCTTCTCCGGCAAGGGGAATACTGAAGCTTTCTTT. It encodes CASSFSGKGNTEAFF.

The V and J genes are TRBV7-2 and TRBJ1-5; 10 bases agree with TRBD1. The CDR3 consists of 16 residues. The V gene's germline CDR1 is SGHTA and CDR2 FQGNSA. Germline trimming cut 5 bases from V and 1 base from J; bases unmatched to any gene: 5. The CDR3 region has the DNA TGTGCCAGCAGCCCGGGACAGGGGAAGAGCAATCAGCCCCAGCATTTT. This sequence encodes CASSPGQGKSNQPQHF.

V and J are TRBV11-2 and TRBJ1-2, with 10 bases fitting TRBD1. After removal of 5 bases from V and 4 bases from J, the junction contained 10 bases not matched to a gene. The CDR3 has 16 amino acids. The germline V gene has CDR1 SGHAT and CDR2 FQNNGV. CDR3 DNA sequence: TGTGCCAGCAGCACACCCGGGAGGACAGGGGGCTATGGCTACACCTTC. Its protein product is CASSTPGRTGGYGYTF.

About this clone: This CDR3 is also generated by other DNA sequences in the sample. The CDR3 DNA reads TGTGCCAGCTCACCCAGCGGGAGCTCCTACAATGAGCAGTTCTTC. Its protein product is CASSPSGSSYNEQFF. V gene TRBV18 combines with J gene TRBJ2-1; 8 positions agree with TRBD2. Germline values: CDR1 KGHSH, CDR2 LQKENI. Trimming cost V 3 bases and J 0 bases; bases outside gene matches: 1. The length of the CDR3 is 15 residues.

The CDR3 region has the DNA TGCGCCAGCAGCTTGCAAGGGGGGGAGACCCAGTACTTC. Its translation is CASSLQGGETQYF. The chain combines TRBV5-1 with TRBJ2-5; D is perhaps TRBD1 or TRBD2 (6 bases each). The germline gives CDR1 SGHRS, CDR2 YFSETQ. V was pared by 1 base and J by 5 bases, with 9 bases between. CDR3 length: 13 amino acids.

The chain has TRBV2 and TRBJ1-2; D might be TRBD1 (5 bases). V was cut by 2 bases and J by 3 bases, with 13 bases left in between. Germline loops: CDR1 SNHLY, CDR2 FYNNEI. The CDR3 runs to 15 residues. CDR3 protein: CASSESPGFDYGYTF. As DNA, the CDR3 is TGTGCCAGCAGTGAATCACCAGGGTTCGACTATGGCTACACCTTC.